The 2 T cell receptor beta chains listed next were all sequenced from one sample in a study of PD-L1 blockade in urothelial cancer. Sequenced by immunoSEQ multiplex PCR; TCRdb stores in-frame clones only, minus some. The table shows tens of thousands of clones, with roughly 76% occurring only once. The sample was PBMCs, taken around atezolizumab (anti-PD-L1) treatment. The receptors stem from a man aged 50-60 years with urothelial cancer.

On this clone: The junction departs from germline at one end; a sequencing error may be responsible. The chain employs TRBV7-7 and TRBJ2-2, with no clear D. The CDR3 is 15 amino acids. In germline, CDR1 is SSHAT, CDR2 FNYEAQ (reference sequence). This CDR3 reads CASSIGASTTGELFF. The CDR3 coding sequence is TGTGCTAGCAGTATTGGAGCGAGTACCACCGGGGAGCTGTTTTTT.

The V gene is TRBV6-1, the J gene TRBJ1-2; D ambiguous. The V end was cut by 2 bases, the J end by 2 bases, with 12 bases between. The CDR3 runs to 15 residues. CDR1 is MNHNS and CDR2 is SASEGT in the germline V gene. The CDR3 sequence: CASSEPGALNYGYTF. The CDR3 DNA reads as TGTGCCAGCAGTGAACCCGGTGCCCTGAACTATGGCTACACCTTC.